In its sample, the clone carrying this TCR beta chain was seen a few times. This CDR3 contains 11 residues. V lost 5 bases, J lost 14 bases, and 18 bases lay in between. Germline V gene sequence: CDR1 DFQATT, CDR2 SNEGSKA (reference sequence). Data came from immunoSEQ multiplex PCR; TCRdb stores just in-frame clones and leaves some out. The sample lists 150,000 to 200,000 clones; roughly four fifths were seen once. This sample was included in a study of blood T cell repertoires in COVID-19. Overall study: The samples span acute and convalescent COVID-19 from the United States, Italy and Spain.

This sequence was found in a woman older than 75 with acute or convalescent COVID-19. Sequenced: peripheral blood. The chain couples TRBV20-1 to TRBJ1-1; no reliable D call. The CDR3 spells CSASREPNSFF. CDR3 coding DNA: TGCAGTGCTTCTAGGGAGCCAAACTCGTTCTTT.